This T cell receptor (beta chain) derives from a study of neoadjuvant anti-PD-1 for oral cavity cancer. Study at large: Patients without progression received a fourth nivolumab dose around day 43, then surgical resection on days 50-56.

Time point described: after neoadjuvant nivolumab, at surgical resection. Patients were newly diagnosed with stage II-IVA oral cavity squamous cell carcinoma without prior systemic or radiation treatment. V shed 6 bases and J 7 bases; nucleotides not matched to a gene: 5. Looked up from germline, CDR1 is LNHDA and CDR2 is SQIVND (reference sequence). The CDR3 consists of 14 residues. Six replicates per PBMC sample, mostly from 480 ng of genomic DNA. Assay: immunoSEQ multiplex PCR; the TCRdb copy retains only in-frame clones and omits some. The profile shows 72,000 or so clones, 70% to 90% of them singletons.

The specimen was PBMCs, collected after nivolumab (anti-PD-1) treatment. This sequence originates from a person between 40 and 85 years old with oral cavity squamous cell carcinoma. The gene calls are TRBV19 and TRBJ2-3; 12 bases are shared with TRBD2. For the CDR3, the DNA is TGTGCCAGTAGCCCTAGCGGGGGGGCTTATACGCAGTATTTT. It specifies CASSPSGGAYTQYF. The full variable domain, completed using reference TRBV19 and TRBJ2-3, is DGGITQSPKYLFRKEGQNVTLSCEQNLNHDAMYWYRQDPGQGLRLIYYSQIVNDFQKGDIAEGYSVSREKKESFPLTVTSAQKNPTAFYLCASSPSGGAYTQYFGPGTRLTVL.